The rows below give T cell receptor beta chains drawn from one sample of a study of T cell responses to AZD1222 COVID-19 vaccine. Assay: immunoSEQ multiplex PCR; the TCRdb copy retains only in-frame clones and omits some. The sample has about 110,000 clones, under 95% seen once; the top ten hold 22%. This material consisted of peripheral blood, taken on day 0 of AZD1222 vaccination. The receptors shown here come from an adult in good health. Each CDR3 is given with its conserved first and last residue. The D gene is left open where the match is weak. A row's size may be missing; if present it is once, few, many or a size class.

D: -
J: TRBJ1-1
size: -
V: TRBV5-8
DNA: TGTGCCAGCAGCAGGGGACGGACGCTCACCAACACTGAAGCTTTCTTT
CDR3: CASSRGRTLTNTEAFF

D: -
J: TRBJ2-2
size: -
V: TRBV2
DNA: TGTGCCAGCAGTGATTTTCGACAGAGCAACACCGGGGAGCTGTTTTTT
CDR3: CASSDFRQSNTGELFF

D: -
J: TRBJ1-1
size: -
V: TRBV4-1
DNA: TGCGCCAGCAGCCAAGTCGGGACACCGCCGGATACTGAAGCTTTCTTT
CDR3: CASSQVGTPPDTEAFF

D: -
J: TRBJ1-3
size: -
V: TRBV7-9
DNA: TGTGCCAGCAGCTTTGCGGGGTCCTCTGGAAACACCATATATTTT
CDR3: CASSFAGSSGNTIYF

D: -
J: TRBJ1-3
size: -
V: TRBV11-2
DNA: TGTGCCAGCAGCTTAGACTACAGGGTGATGAGAAACACCATATATTTT
CDR3: CASSLDYRVMRNTIYF

D: TRBD1
J: TRBJ2-7
size: -
V: TRBV2
DNA: TGTGCCAGCAGAATGGGACAGTCAACCTACGAGCAGTACTTC
CDR3: CASRMGQSTYEQYF

D: -
J: TRBJ1-4
size: -
V: TRBV5-1
DNA: TGCGCCAGCAGCTTAGGCCAAGCTGCAACTAATGAAAAACTGTTTTTT
CDR3: CASSLGQAATNEKLFF

D: -
J: TRBJ2-5
size: -
V: TRBV5-5
DNA: TGTGCCAGCAGCTTGACTCCCTTCGGGGTCCAAGAGACCCAGTACTTC
CDR3: CASSLTPFGVQETQYF

D: -
J: TRBJ1-5
size: -
V: TRBV19
DNA: TGTGCCAGTACCCAGACAGGAGACAATCAGCCCCAGCATTTT
CDR3: CASTQTGDNQPQHF

D: -
J: TRBJ2-5
size: once
V: TRBV14
DNA: TGTGCCAGCAGCGACGCCAGGACACCTCAAGAGACCCAGTACTTC
CDR3: CASSDARTPQETQYF

D: TRBD1
J: TRBJ1-2
size: -
V: TRBV15
DNA: TGTGCCACCAGCAGACAGGGGGGGACGGGGACCTTC
CDR3: CATSRQGGTGTF

D: -
J: TRBJ1-1
size: once
V: TRBV4-2
DNA: TGTGCCAGCAGCCAAGGTAGAAGGGACACTGAAGCTTTCTTT
CDR3: CASSQGRRDTEAFF

D: -
J: TRBJ1-5
size: -
V: TRBV6-5
DNA: TGTGCCAGCATCCTGGAGGGCCATCAGCCCCAGCATTTT
CDR3: CASILEGHQPQHF

D: -
J: TRBJ1-4
size: -
V: TRBV5-1
DNA: TGCGCCAGCAGCTTGGACAGGGCGGATGAAAAACTGTTTTTT
CDR3: CASSLDRADEKLFF

D: -
J: TRBJ2-7
size: once
V: TRBV6-5
DNA: TGTGCCAGCAGGACGGGGCAATACTACGAGCAGTACTTC
CDR3: CASRTGQYYEQYF